This is a list of T cell receptor beta chains from one sample in a study of neurological immune-mediated disorders. TCRdb analysed the 5' RACE reads with MiXCR anew, one entry per CDR3 protein. This sample has about 80,000 distinct CDR3 sequences; approximately 6% occur once, and the top ten carry 7.9%. What was sequenced was PBMCs. These receptor sequences come from a woman aged 55-69 years with multiple sclerosis. CDR3s include the opening cysteine and the closing phenylalanine or tryptophan. The D gene is left open where the match is weak. The size entry is marked missing in some rows and otherwise reads once, few, many or a size class.

clone_size: many; v_call: TRBV5-1; d_call: TRBD1; j_call: TRBJ1-1; cdr3_aa: CASSSVRQGIAGNTEAFF; cdr3_nt: TGCGCCAGCAGCTCCGTCCGACAGGGGATCGCGGGGAACACTGAAGCTTTCTTT
clone_size: many; v_call: TRBV29-1; d_call: TRBD1; j_call: TRBJ1-1; cdr3_aa: CSGKQGYTEAFF; cdr3_nt: TGCAGCGGGAAACAGGGGTACACTGAAGCTTTCTTT
clone_size: many; v_call: TRBV29-1; d_call: TRBD1; j_call: TRBJ2-5; cdr3_aa: CSAGQGIRETQYF; cdr3_nt: TGCAGCGCCGGACAGGGAATACGAGAGACCCAGTACTTC
clone_size: many; v_call: TRBV29-1; d_call: -; j_call: TRBJ2-3; cdr3_aa: CSVERTPTDTQYF; cdr3_nt: TGCAGCGTTGAACGGACCCCTACAGATACGCAGTATTTT
clone_size: many; v_call: TRBV5-4; d_call: -; j_call: TRBJ1-5; cdr3_aa: CASSRGGEQPQHF; cdr3_nt: TGTGCCAGCAGTCGAGGGGGGGAGCAGCCCCAGCATTTT
clone_size: -; v_call: TRBV11-2; d_call: -; j_call: TRBJ1-1; cdr3_aa: CASSLGITAMNTEAFF; cdr3_nt: TGTGCCAGCAGCTTAGGAATCACCGCCATGAACACTGAAGCTTTCTTT
clone_size: many; v_call: TRBV10-3; d_call: TRBD1; j_call: TRBJ2-2; cdr3_aa: CAAGQGYTGELFF; cdr3_nt: TGTGCCGCGGGACAGGGGTACACCGGGGAGCTGTTTTTT
clone_size: many; v_call: TRBV20-1; d_call: TRBD2; j_call: TRBJ2-1; cdr3_aa: CSATSTGTSGGEVLFF; cdr3_nt: TGCAGTGCTACCAGCACCGGGACTAGCGGGGGGGAGGTTCTGTTCTTC
clone_size: many; v_call: TRBV5-1; d_call: -; j_call: TRBJ2-7; cdr3_aa: CASSSRTGLNAYEQYF; cdr3_nt: TGCGCCAGCAGCTCTCGGACGGGATTAAACGCCTACGAGCAGTACTTC
clone_size: few; v_call: TRBV19; d_call: -; j_call: TRBJ1-1; cdr3_aa: CASTHREPNTEAFF; cdr3_nt: TGTGCCAGTACCCACAGGGAACCGAACACTGAAGCTTTCTTT
clone_size: -; v_call: TRBV7-9; d_call: -; j_call: TRBJ2-5; cdr3_aa: CASSLAGGKETQYF; cdr3_nt: TGTGCCAGCAGCTTAGCGGGGGGAAAAGAGACCCAGTACTTC
clone_size: -; v_call: TRBV20-1; d_call: -; j_call: TRBJ1-6; cdr3_aa: CSAGVSGSYNSPLHF; cdr3_nt: TGCAGTGCGGGGGTGTCCGGGTCCTATAATTCACCCCTCCACTTT
clone_size: many; v_call: TRBV5-5; d_call: -; j_call: TRBJ1-6; cdr3_aa: CASTPVTNNSPLHF; cdr3_nt: TGTGCCAGCACCCCCGTGACAAATAATTCACCCCTCCACTTT
clone_size: few; v_call: TRBV27; d_call: TRBD1; j_call: TRBJ2-7; cdr3_aa: CASGKWTGGAYEQYF; cdr3_nt: TGTGCCAGCGGCAAATGGACAGGGGGCGCCTACGAGCAGTACTTC
clone_size: many; v_call: TRBV12-3/TRBV12-4; d_call: -; j_call: TRBJ1-1; cdr3_aa: CASTLRGGTANEAFF; cdr3_nt: TGTGCCAGCACCCTTAGAGGGGGGACGGCGAATGAAGCTTTCTTT
clone_size: many; v_call: TRBV20-1; d_call: -; j_call: TRBJ2-7; cdr3_aa: CSAREGRRLGEQYF; cdr3_nt: TGCAGTGCTAGAGAGGGCCGCCGCTTGGGTGAGCAGTACTTC
clone_size: once; v_call: TRBV6-1; d_call: -; j_call: TRBJ1-5; cdr3_aa: CASSEGNQTQHF; cdr3_nt: TGTGCCAGCAGTGAGGGTAATCAGACCCAGCATTTT
clone_size: many; v_call: TRBV7-9; d_call: -; j_call: TRBJ1-5; cdr3_aa: CASSSTQVGNQPQHF; cdr3_nt: TGTGCCAGCAGCTCCACTCAGGTGGGCAATCAGCCCCAGCATTTT
clone_size: many; v_call: TRBV21-1; d_call: -; j_call: TRBJ2-2; cdr3_aa: CASSKGPHGTGASGELFF; cdr3_nt: TGTGCCAGCAGCAAGGGCCCGCACGGGACAGGGGCCAGCGGGGAGCTGTTTTTT
clone_size: many; v_call: TRBV18; d_call: -; j_call: TRBJ1-4; cdr3_aa: CASSHGATNEKLFF; cdr3_nt: TGTGCCAGCTCACACGGCGCAACTAATGAAAAACTGTTTTTT
clone_size: many; v_call: TRBV11-3; d_call: TRBD2; j_call: TRBJ2-3; cdr3_aa: CASSLEGLAEDTQYF; cdr3_nt: TGTGCCAGCAGCCTAGAGGGGCTAGCGGAGGATACGCAGTATTTT
clone_size: many; v_call: TRBV3-1; d_call: -; j_call: TRBJ1-1; cdr3_aa: CASSQVAGSGTEAFF; cdr3_nt: TGTGCCAGCAGCCAAGTTGCAGGGAGCGGCACTGAAGCTTTCTTT
clone_size: few; v_call: TRBV5-1; d_call: TRBD2; j_call: TRBJ2-2; cdr3_aa: CASSINVGGATGELFF; cdr3_nt: TGCGCCAGCAGCATAAACGTCGGGGGGGCCACCGGGGAGCTGTTTTTT
clone_size: many; v_call: TRBV4-1; d_call: TRBD1; j_call: TRBJ2-2; cdr3_aa: CASSRGQGGNTGELFF; cdr3_nt: TGCGCCAGCAGCCGCGGACAGGGAGGGAACACCGGGGAGCTGTTTTTT
clone_size: many; v_call: TRBV20-1; d_call: -; j_call: TRBJ2-1; cdr3_aa: CSAPRGQTSNEQFF; cdr3_nt: TGCAGTGCTCCGCGGGGACAAACGTCTAATGAGCAGTTCTTC
clone_size: many; v_call: TRBV3-1; d_call: -; j_call: TRBJ1-1; cdr3_aa: CASSQESLPSNTEAFF; cdr3_nt: TGTGCCAGCAGCCAAGAGTCTCTACCTTCGAACACTGAAGCTTTCTTT
clone_size: many; v_call: TRBV15; d_call: -; j_call: TRBJ1-6; cdr3_aa: CATSRERGKGTANSPLHF; cdr3_nt: TGTGCCACCAGCAGAGAGAGGGGGAAGGGGACGGCCAATTCACCCCTCCACTTT
clone_size: many; v_call: TRBV7-6; d_call: -; j_call: TRBJ1-4; cdr3_aa: CASSPRGGYNPEKLFF; cdr3_nt: TGTGCCAGCAGCCCACGGGGAGGATACAACCCTGAAAAACTGTTTTTT
clone_size: many; v_call: TRBV5-1; d_call: -; j_call: TRBJ1-1; cdr3_aa: CASSLVGGPTEAFF; cdr3_nt: TGCGCCAGCAGCTTGGTCGGGGGGCCTACTGAAGCTTTCTTT
clone_size: many; v_call: TRBV20-1; d_call: -; j_call: TRBJ2-2; cdr3_aa: CSARVGGSGELFF; cdr3_nt: TGCAGTGCTAGAGTTGGGGGTTCCGGGGAGCTGTTTTTT
clone_size: many; v_call: TRBV15; d_call: TRBD2; j_call: TRBJ2-1; cdr3_aa: CATWSGGAFGEQFF; cdr3_nt: TGTGCCACCTGGAGCGGGGGGGCTTTCGGTGAGCAGTTCTTC